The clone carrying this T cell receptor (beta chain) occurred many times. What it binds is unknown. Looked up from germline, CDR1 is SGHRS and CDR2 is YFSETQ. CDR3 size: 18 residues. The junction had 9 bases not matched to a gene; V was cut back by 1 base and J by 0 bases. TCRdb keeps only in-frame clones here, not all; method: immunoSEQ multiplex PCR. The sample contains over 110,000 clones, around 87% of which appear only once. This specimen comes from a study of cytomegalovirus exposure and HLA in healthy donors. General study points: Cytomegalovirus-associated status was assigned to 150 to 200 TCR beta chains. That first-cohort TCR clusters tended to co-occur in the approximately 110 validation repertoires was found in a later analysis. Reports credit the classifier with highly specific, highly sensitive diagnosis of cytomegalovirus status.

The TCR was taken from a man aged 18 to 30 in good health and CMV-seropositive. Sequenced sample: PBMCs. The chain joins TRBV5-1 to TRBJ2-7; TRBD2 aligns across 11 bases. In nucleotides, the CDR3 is TGCGCCAGCAGCTTGCCTAGCGGGAGGACCAGGAGCTCCTACGAGCAGTACTTC. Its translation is CASSLPSGRTRSSYEQYF.